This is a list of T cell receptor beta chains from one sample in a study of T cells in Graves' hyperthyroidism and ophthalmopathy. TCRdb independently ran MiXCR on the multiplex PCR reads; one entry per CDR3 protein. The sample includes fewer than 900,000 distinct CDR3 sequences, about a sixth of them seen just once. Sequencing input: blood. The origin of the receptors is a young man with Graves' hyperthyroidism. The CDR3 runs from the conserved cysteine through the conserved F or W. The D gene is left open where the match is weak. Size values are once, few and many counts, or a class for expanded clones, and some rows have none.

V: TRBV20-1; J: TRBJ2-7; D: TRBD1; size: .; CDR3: CSAVGTAYEQYF; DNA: TGCAGTGCTGTAGGGACAGCCTACGAGCAGTACTTC
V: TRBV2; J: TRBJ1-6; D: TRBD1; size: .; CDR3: CASSDLGQYNSPLHF; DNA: TGTGCCAGCAGTGACTTGGGACAGTATAATTCACCCCTCCACTTT
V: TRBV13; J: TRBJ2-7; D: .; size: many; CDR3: CASSLKTGSYEQYF; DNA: TGTGCCAGCAGCTTAAAGACCGGCTCCTACGAGCAGTACTTC
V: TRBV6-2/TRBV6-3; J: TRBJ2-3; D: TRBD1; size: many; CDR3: CASSLDRDSLADTQYF; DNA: TGTGCCAGCAGTTTGGACAGGGATAGTCTCGCAGATACGCAGTATTTT
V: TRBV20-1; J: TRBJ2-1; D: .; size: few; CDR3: CSAIELPLNEQFF; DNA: TGCAGTGCTATAGAACTTCCACTCAATGAGCAGTTCTTC
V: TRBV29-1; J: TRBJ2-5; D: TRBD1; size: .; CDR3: CSVEGQGEETQYF; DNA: TGCAGCGTTGAAGGGCAGGGGGAAGAGACCCAGTACTTC
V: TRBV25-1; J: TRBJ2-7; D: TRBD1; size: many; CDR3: CASSEYAGGSEQYF; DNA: TGTGCCAGCAGTGAATACGCAGGGGGCTCCGAGCAGTACTTC
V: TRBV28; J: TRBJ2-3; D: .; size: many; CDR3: CASDKDTDTQYF; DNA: TGTGCCAGCGACAAAGACACAGATACGCAGTATTTT
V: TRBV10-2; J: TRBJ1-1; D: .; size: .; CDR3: CASSLVGENTEAFF; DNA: TGCGCCAGCAGTTTAGTAGGGGAGAACACTGAAGCTTTCTTT
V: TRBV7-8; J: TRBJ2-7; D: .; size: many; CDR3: CASSLASGTYEQYF; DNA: TGTGCCAGCAGCTTAGCTTCAGGAACTTACGAGCAGTACTTC
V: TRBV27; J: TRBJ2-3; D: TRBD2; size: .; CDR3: CASSLSAGGPTDTQYF; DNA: TGTGCCAGCAGTTTATCAGCGGGAGGGCCCACAGATACGCAGTATTTT
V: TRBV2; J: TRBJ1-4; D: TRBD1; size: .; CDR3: CASTPARGTNEKLFF; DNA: TGTGCCAGCACCCCGGCCAGGGGGACTAATGAAAAACTGTTTTTT
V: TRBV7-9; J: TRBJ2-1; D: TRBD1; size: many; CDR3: CASSSGQGGPNEQFF; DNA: TGTGCCAGCAGCTCCGGACAGGGTGGGCCCAATGAGCAGTTCTTC
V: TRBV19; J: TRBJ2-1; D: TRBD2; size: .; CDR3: CASSIDGLAGVTGGEQFF; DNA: TGTGCCAGTAGTATAGACGGCCTAGCGGGAGTAACTGGGGGTGAGCAGTTCTTC
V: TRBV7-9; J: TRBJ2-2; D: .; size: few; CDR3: CASRSSIGELFF; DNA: TGTGCCAGCAGATCTAGTATCGGGGAGCTGTTTTTT
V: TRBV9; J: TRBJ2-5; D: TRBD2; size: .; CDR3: CASSGGGGPLETQYF; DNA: TGTGCCAGCAGCGGGGGGGGGGGACCCCTCGAGACCCAGTACTTC
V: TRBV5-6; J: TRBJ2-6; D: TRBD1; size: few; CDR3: CASGQGAGANVLTF; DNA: TGTGCCAGCGGACAGGGGGCCGGGGCCAACGTCCTGACTTTC
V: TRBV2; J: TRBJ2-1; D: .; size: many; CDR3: CASSEDYQNEQFF; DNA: TGTGCCAGCAGTGAGGACTACCAGAATGAGCAGTTCTTC
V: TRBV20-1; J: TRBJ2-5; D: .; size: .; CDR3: CSARIAIQETQYF; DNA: TGCAGTGCTAGAATAGCGATCCAAGAGACCCAGTACTTC
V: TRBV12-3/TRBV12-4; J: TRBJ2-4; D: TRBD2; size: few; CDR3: CASRSGGIQYF; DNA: TGTGCCAGCAGGTCGGGAGGCATTCAGTACTTC
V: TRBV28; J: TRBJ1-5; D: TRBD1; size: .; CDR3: CASRGQGRNQPQHF; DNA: TGTGCCAGCAGGGGACAGGGGCGGAATCAGCCCCAGCATTTT
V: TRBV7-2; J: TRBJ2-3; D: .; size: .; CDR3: CASSTLDNSDTQYF; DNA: TGTGCCAGCAGCACCTTAGACAATTCAGATACGCAGTATTTT
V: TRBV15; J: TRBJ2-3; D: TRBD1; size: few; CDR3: CATSRRDRVSVDTQYF; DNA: TGTGCCACCAGCAGACGGGACAGGGTTAGCGTAGATACGCAGTATTTT
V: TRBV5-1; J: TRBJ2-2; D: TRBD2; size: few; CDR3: CASSYSGTNTGELFF; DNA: TGCGCCAGCAGCTATAGCGGGACGAACACCGGGGAGCTGTTTTTT
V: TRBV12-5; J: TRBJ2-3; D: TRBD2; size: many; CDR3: CASALGTTSTDTQYF; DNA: TGTGCTAGTGCCCTTGGGACTACAAGCACAGATACGCAGTATTTT
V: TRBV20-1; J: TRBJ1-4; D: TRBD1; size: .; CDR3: CSARDERQGAGEKLFF; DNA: TGCAGTGCTAGAGACGAGCGACAGGGGGCGGGGGAAAAACTGTTTTTT
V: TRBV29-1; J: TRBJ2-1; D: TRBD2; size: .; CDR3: CSAEGGSHYNEQFF; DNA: TGCAGCGCCGAGGGCGGGAGCCACTACAATGAGCAGTTCTTC
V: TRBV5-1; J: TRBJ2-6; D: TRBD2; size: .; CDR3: CASSPRLASGANVLTF; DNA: TGCGCCAGCAGCCCCCGACTAGCTTCTGGGGCCAACGTCCTGACTTTC